The present T cell receptor (beta chain) was sequenced within a study of shared clonotypes between healthy human individuals. Study in general: Three CD4 naive, three CD4 memory, two CD8 naive and one CD8 memory plate were used per donor.

Replicate sorted-subset PCRs were loaded with around 0.2 ug DNA, about 28,000 T cell genomes. The protocol was immunoSEQ multiplex PCR, while the TCRdb copy is restricted to in-frame clones and leaves out a portion. The repertoire holds approximately 2,300,000 clones, with approximately 90% as singletons. V was trimmed by 6 bases and J by 3 bases, leaving 15 bases between them. The CDR3 has 13 amino acids. In germline, CDR1 is SQVTM, CDR2 ANQGSEA. Sequencing was carried out using naive CD4+ T cells from PBMCs. Subset specified: CD45RA+ positively selected. The J gene is TRBJ2-7, the V gene TRBV29-1, with D tentatively TRBD1 (5 bases). The sequence came from a man aged 18 to 30 in good health. Some clones in this sample may be carry-over from other donors' samples. As DNA, the CDR3 is TGCAGCGTGCAACAGGCCCTAGTCTACGAGCAGTACTTC. It encodes CSVQQALVYEQYF.